The present entry profiles one TCR beta chain with its context. What it binds is unknown. The sample is drawn from a study of post-analysis software for immune sequencing data. Study-wide results and limits: F measure showed strong co-clustering of same-batch samples. TRBV5-6, TRBV5-1 and TRBV20-1 belonged to a set of about 5 TRBV segments that were more frequent in patients than controls. Versus controls, multiple sclerosis patients showed significantly lower diversity (normalized Chao1).

The CDR3 spans 14 residues. Germline V gene data show CDR1 as DFQATT and CDR2 as SNEGSKA (reference sequence). J lost 3 bases, V lost 6 bases, and 7 bases had no gene match. Unique molecular identifiers were present in the TCR beta cDNA libraries. When about 0.85 to 11 million T cells were used, they gave about 550,000 cDNA molecules. A single record per CDR3 protein comes from TCRdb applying MiXCR to the PCR reads. The sample lists hundreds of thousands of distinct CDR3 sequences, roughly 50% occurring once. The receptor's source is a girl aged 5 to 17 with multiple sclerosis. The chain recombines TRBV20-1 with TRBJ2-5, with TRBD2 identical over 10 bases. The specimen was blood. CDR3 DNA sequence: TGCAGTGCCGAAGCGGGGGGGCGAGAAGAGACCCAGTACTTC. Translating it yields CSAEAGGREETQYF.